Sequencing of this T cell receptor (beta chain) was carried out in a study of T-cell reconstitution after alpha-beta-depleted transplantation in children. Germline CDR1 MDHEN, CDR2 SYDVKM. Trimming took off 6 bases at V and 4 bases at J, with 12 bases between the two ends. The CDR3 consists of 13 residues. There are a few counts of this clonotype. TCRbeta library construction was performed incorporating unique molecular identifiers. TCRdb reprocessed the PCR reads via MiXCR and lists one record per CDR3 protein. The table has 170,000 or so distinct CDR3 sequences, about 6.4% seen once; the top ten hold around 3%.

This chain connects TRBV28 to TRBJ1-2; D is possibly TRBD1 (6 bases). The TCR was taken from a human donor who donated a stem cell graft to a child with Wiskott-Aldrich syndrome. The sequencing used PBMCs from the stem cell graft donor, collected from the stem cell graft. In DNA, the CDR3 is TGTGCCAGCAGGTCGGGGGGGCCCTATGGCTACACCTTC. Amino acids: CASRSGGPYGYTF.